These 20 T cell receptor beta chains share one sample of origin, sequenced in a study of tumor-infiltrating lymphocytes in oesophageal squamous cell carcinoma. From the PCR reads, TCRdb called clonotypes with MiXCR, one entry per CDR3 protein. The sample holds about 21,000 distinct CDR3 sequences, around two fifths seen once. Sequencing used esophageal tumor tissue. The source of these receptors is a male donor with esophageal squamous cell carcinoma.

The V call is TRBV6-1, the J call TRBJ2-3, with 9 bases lining up with TRBD1. The DNA end is a closer match to TRBJ2-7, so the J assignment may be wrong. CDR3 length: 15 residues. Germline assignment: CDR1 MNHNS and CDR2 SASEGT. CDR3 sequence reads: CASRSGQGVFFEQYF. The CDR3 region has the DNA TGTGCCAGCAGATCGGGACAGGGCGTATTTTTCGAGCAGTACTTC.

The J gene is TRBJ1-6, the V gene TRBV7-8, with 7 nucleotides matching TRBD1. The CDR3 length is 15 residues. From germline, CDR1 is SGHVS and CDR2 FQNEAQ. The V gene end was trimmed by 3 bases and the J gene end by 7 bases; junction bases not matched to a gene: 6. CDR3 DNA sequence: TGTGCCAGCAGCTTTCGACAGGGAGCCAATTCACCCCTCCACTTT. Its protein is CASSFRQGANSPLHF. Full variable domain (missing parts from reference TRBV7-8 and TRBJ1-6): GAGVSQSPRYKVAKRGQDVALRCDPISGHVSLFWYQQALGQGPEFLTYFQNEAQLDKSGLPSDRFFAERPEGSVSTLKIQRTQQEDSAVYLCASSFRQGANSPLHFGNGTRLTVT.

This clonotype was seen at least ten times. The chain recombines TRBV7-9 with TRBJ2-7; 9 bases fit TRBD1. V trimming: 5 bases; J trimming: 4 bases; junction bases outside the gene matches: 12. CDR3 length: 16 amino acids. From germline, CDR1 is SEHNR and CDR2 FQNEAQ (reference sequence). CDR3 sequence: CASSAAGQGRLYEQYF. In DNA form, the CDR3 reads TGTGCCAGCAGCGCAGCAGGACAGGGGCGGCTGTACGAGCAGTACTTC.

The rearrangement links TRBV11-2 to TRBJ2-1; 10 bases map to TRBD2. Germline V gives CDR1 SGHAT, CDR2 FQNNGV. Trimming removed 2 bases from V and 15 bases from J; junction bases left unmatched: 16. This CDR3 contains 16 residues. CDR3 loop: CASSLRDSSGGAVLFF. Here the CDR3 DNA reads TGTGCCAGCAGCTTAAGGGATTCTAGCGGGGGCGCCGTTTTGTTCTTC.

With respect to this clonotype: As the CDR3 is not closed by the conserved phenylalanine or tryptophan, this likely results from a read error. It is unclear where the CDR3 begins or ends on the DNA, so no DNA is shown, and the CDR3 is as TCRdb lists it. The chain couples TRBV7-3 to TRBJ2-3; the table calls TRBD2, which could not be checked here. CDR1 is SGHTA, CDR2 FQGTGA, per germline. The CDR3 is 19 residues long, counting both termini. The chain's CDR3 is CASSLRPSGGVGNEQYFGP.

This clonotype was picked up many times. V and J are TRBV5-1 and TRBJ2-5; D is perhaps TRBD1 (6 bases). V lost 3 bases and J lost 5, with 17 bases in between. Germline CDR1 is SGHRS and CDR2 is YFSETQ. This CDR3 region has 15 residues. The CDR3 reads CASSWGHQGGETQYF. CDR3 DNA: TGCGCCAGCAGCTGGGGACACCAGGGTGGGGAGACCCAGTACTTC.

This clonotype occurred many times. The V call is TRBV6-1, the J call TRBJ2-5, with 10 nucleotides matching TRBD1. Unmatched junction bases numbered 3, after V lost 8 bases and J lost 0 bases. Germline V gene lookup returns CDR1 MNHNS and CDR2 SASEGT. There are 14 residues in the CDR3. The CDR3 coding sequence is TGTGCCAGCCGGACAGGGGGGCACCAAGAGACCCAGTACTTC. This translates into CASRTGGHQETQYF.

There are many counts of this clonotype. This chain links TRBV7-2 with TRBJ2-3; D is unclear. Germline values: CDR1 SGHTA, CDR2 FQGNSA. The CDR3 is 15 amino acids. The V gene lost 3 bases and the J gene lost 2 bases, with 12 bases spanning the gap. The CDR3 sequence: CASSLAGLITDTQYF. CDR3 in DNA: TGTGCCAGCAGCTTGGCAGGCCTAATCACAGATACGCAGTATTTT.

As for this clonotype: This may come from a read error, since a much larger clone is one base off. V usage is TRBV10-1 and J usage is TRBJ2-3; D is possibly TRBD2 (5 bases). The V end was cut by 6 bases, the J end by 14 bases, with 18 bases between. The CDR3 extends over 12 amino acids. Germline-derived CDR1 and CDR2 are WNHNN and SYGVQD (reference sequence). The CDR3 loop is CASRENTGELYF. CDR3 coding DNA: TGCGCCAGCAGGGAGAACACCGGGGAGCTGTATTTT.

This clonotype has ten or more counts. V gene TRBV5-1 combines with J gene TRBJ2-5; D remains unclear. The CDR3 has 13 residues. Germline values: CDR1 SGHRS, CDR2 YFSETQ. V was cut by 4 bases and J by 3 bases, with 10 bases left in between. CDR3 loop: CASSRSPEETQYF. The CDR3, as DNA: TGCGCCAGCAGCCGATCGCCAGAAGAGACCCAGTACTTC.

This clonotype was seen repeatedly, ten times or more. This may be a read error, as it is one base from a much larger clone. The chain couples TRBV10-3 to TRBJ2-5, with TRBD1 as a possible D gene (7 bases). CDR1 is ENHRY, CDR2 SYGVKD, per germline. This CDR3 comprises 15 residues. V lost 4 bases to trimming and J lost 11 bases, with 23 bases between them. CDR3 DNA sequence: TGTGCCATCAGTGTGATAGCGGAGCCCCAGGGGGAGCAGTACTTC. Its translation: CAISVIAEPQGEQYF.

In this sample, this clonotype turned up many times. J is TRBJ2-3 and V is TRBV10-3; weak D call: TRBD1 (6 bases). Trimming took 2 bases from V and 0 from J, leaving 6 bases between them. Germline V gene data show CDR1 as ENHRY and CDR2 as SYGVKD. The CDR3 is 14 residues long. The CDR3 DNA is TGTGCCATCAGTGAGGGACAGAGCACAGATACGCAGTATTTT. Its translation is CAISEGQSTDTQYF.

Remarks on this clonotype: A much larger clone lies a single base off, so this may be a read error. This chain uses TRBV2 with TRBJ2-7; D gene unclear. Germline lookup yields CDR1 SNHLY and CDR2 FYNNEI. The CDR3 spans 14 residues. CDR3: CAGSPPQTHPEQYF. CDR3 coding DNA: TGTGCCGGCAGCCCCCCTCAGACCCATCCAGAGCAGTACTTC.

The gene calls are TRBV7-3 and TRBJ2-6; 7 bases agree with TRBD2. TRBJ2-7 explains the end of the DNA better; the J call may be wrong. This CDR3 contains 15 residues. Germline CDR1 and CDR2: SGHTA and FQGTGA. CDR3 loop: CASSPRGREYDEQYF. The CDR3, as DNA: TGTGCCAGCAGCCCGCGTGGGCGGGAGTATGACGAGCAGTACTTC.

The rearrangement joins TRBV11-2 to TRBJ2-3; 8 nucleotides match TRBD2. The CDR3 spans 14 residues. Germline trimming cut 9 bases from V and 3 bases from J; bases unmatched to any gene: 8. Germline V gene data show CDR1 as SGHAT and CDR2 as FQNNGV. CDR3 DNA sequence: TGTGCCAGTTTAGCGGGAAGTAAAACAGATACGCAGTATTTT. This translates into CASLAGSKTDTQYF.

As concerns this clonotype: Here the CDR3 omits its conserved ending phenylalanine or tryptophan, so a read error is the likely source. It is unclear where the CDR3 begins or ends on the DNA, so no DNA is shown, and the CDR3 is as TCRdb lists it. V and J are TRBV7-6 and TRBJ2-7; TRBD2 reflects the table's D call only, with no check against the DNA. Germline values: CDR1 SGHVS, CDR2 FNYEAQ. Termini included, the CDR3 measures 15 amino acids. The CDR3 protein is CASSPGRAGGYTFGS.

This clonotype was found many times. The chain is built from TRBV7-3 and TRBJ2-2; 9 bases align to TRBD1. This CDR3 is 14 amino acids long. Per the germline V gene, CDR1 is SGHTA and CDR2 is FQGTGA. V shed 4 bases, J shed 8 bases, and the junction held 5 bases outside the gene matches. The CDR3 DNA follows: TGTGCCAGCAGCTCTTCGGGACAGGGTGGGGAGCTGTTTTTT. Translating it yields CASSSSGQGGELFF.

The rearrangement uses TRBV7-6 and TRBJ1-3; a possible D gene is TRBD1 (5 bases). The CDR3 is made up of 16 amino acids. Trimming shortened V by 4 bases and J by 0 bases, and 13 bases separated the two germline ends. Germline CDR1 SGHVS, CDR2 FNYEAQ. CDR3: CASSSQETSSGNTIYF. The DNA for the CDR3 is TGTGCCAGCAGCTCACAGGAAACGAGCTCTGGAAACACCATATATTTT.

In its sample, this clonotype was seen a few times. The chain combines TRBV7-2 with TRBJ2-1; D call uncertain. The tail of the sequence fits TRBJ2-5 better, so the J call may be wrong. The CDR3 extends over 13 amino acids. Germline CDR1 reads SGHTA; CDR2 reads FQGNSA. In DNA, the CDR3 is TGTGCCAGCAGCAAACAAGCCCAGGAGACCCAGTACTTC. It specifies CASSKQAQETQYF.

On this clonotype itself: Since no conserved phenylalanine or tryptophan closes the CDR3, a read error is the likely cause. The limits of the CDR3 on the DNA are not certain, so only TCRdb's listed CDR3 is given. The J gene is TRBJ2-5, the V gene TRBV7-2; TRBD1 is taken as the D call from the table, unchecked against the DNA. The germline CDR1 and CDR2 sequences are SGHTA and FQGNSA. Including both end residues, the CDR3 is 15 amino acids long. The CDR3 is CASSRDRGYGYTFGS.